This entry describes one T cell receptor beta chain. Antigen specificity is unknown. Profiling relied on immunoSEQ multiplex PCR, and the TCRdb table lists in-frame clones only, not all of them. The sample carries about 51,000 clones, 75% to 80% recorded once. These data belong to a study of radiotherapy plus CTLA-4 blockade in lung cancer. Across the whole study: Objective response was observed in roughly 17% of patients, and disease control in around 31%.

Focal radiation plus CTLA-4 blockade with ipilimumab was administered to patients who had chemo-refractory metastatic non-small-cell lung cancer. The germline V gene has CDR1 MNHEY and CDR2 SVGAGI. The CDR3 totals 12 residues. V was clipped by 5 bases and J by 14 bases; unmatched bases: 9. Study-level results: Blood TCR clones of tumor origin expanded after radiotherapy plus ipilimumab. Early clonal dynamics of blood T cells, together with interferon-beta, were reported as the best response predictor.

The clonotype originates from a human donor with non-small cell lung cancer whose response to radiotherapy plus ipilimumab could not be evaluated. This sequence joins TRBV6-5 and TRBJ2-1; the match to TRBD1 covers 7 bases. Sequencing used peripheral blood, obtained from a patient treated with radiotherapy plus ipilimumab. The CDR3 sequence is CASSEQGSQEFF. In DNA, the CDR3 is TGTGCCAGCAGTGAACAGGGGAGTCAGGAGTTCTTC.